The 10 T cell receptor beta chains below were found in one sample sequenced in a study of CD8+CD57+ T cells in acquired aplastic anemia. Genomic DNA, serving as template, underwent TCR beta VDJ and CDR3 profiling. Using its own MiXCR run on the reads, TCRdb lists one record per CDR3 protein. Counted here are about 160,000 distinct CDR3 sequences, around 40% occurring once; the ten biggest clones make up around 0.96%. The sample was sorted CD4+, CD8+, or CD8+CD57+ T cells (not recorded which) from PBMCs. These receptors originate from a human donor in good health.

CDR3 loop: CASSQRDRAFGTEAFF. The CDR3 bases are TGTGCCAGCAGTCAGCGGGACAGGGCCTTCGGTACTGAAGCTTTCTTT. The V and J genes are TRBV6-1 and TRBJ1-1, with TRBD1 identical over 9 bases. This CDR3 has 16 amino acids. The V and J ends lost 5 bases and 5 bases, in that order; junction bases with no gene match: 12. CDR1 is MNHNS and CDR2 is SASEGT in the germline V gene.

This clonotype was observed a handful of times. V and J are TRBV10-3 and TRBJ2-7; TRBD1 matches at 10 bases. This CDR3 region has 14 residues. CDR1 ENHRY and CDR2 SYGVKD come from the germline V gene. With 6 bases clipped from V and 4 bases from J, the junction kept 6 bases outside the gene matches. This CDR3 is CAISLGQGEYEQYF. The CDR3 nucleotides read TGTGCCATCAGCCTTGGACAGGGGGAATACGAGCAGTACTTC.

This clonotype appeared many times. V and J are TRBV10-3 and TRBJ2-3; D is unresolved. The CDR3 is 13 residues long. CDR1 is ENHRY and CDR2 is SYGVKD in the germline V gene. The ends were cut back, 6 bases at V and 3 bases at J, with 10 bases in the middle. CDR3 bases: TGTGCCATCAGCTCAGGTCTAACAGATACGCAGTATTTT. Protein sequence: CAISSGLTDTQYF.

This clonotype was seen repeatedly, ten times or more. The chain joins TRBV15 to TRBJ1-5, with no clear D. In germline, CDR1 is LNHNV, CDR2 YYDKDF (reference sequence). CDR3 length: 14 residues. V lost 3 bases, J lost 6 bases, and 12 bases lay in between. As DNA, the CDR3 is TGTGCCACCAGCAGGCGGGAGTACAGTCAGCCCCAGCATTTT. It encodes CATSRREYSQPQHF.

This clonotype was detected a few times. The chain joins TRBV9 to TRBJ2-1; D not resolved. CDR3 length: 12 amino acids. Germline CDR1 and CDR2: SGDLS and YYNGEE. Trimming cost V 0 bases and J 5 bases, with 3 bases left between them. CDR3 loop: CASSVEDNEQFF. The DNA for the CDR3 is TGTGCCAGCAGCGTAGAAGACAATGAGCAGTTCTTC.

This clonotype was seen many times. The rearrangement links TRBV5-4 to TRBJ2-1; no firm D call. V lost 1 base and J lost 0, with 8 bases in between. Germline V gene data show CDR1 as SGHNT and CDR2 as YYREEE (reference sequence). The CDR3 has 15 amino acids. CDR3 sequence (DNA): TGTGCCAGCAGCTTGAACAGCAACTCCTACAATGAGCAGTTCTTC. Residues: CASSLNSNSYNEQFF.

This clonotype was picked up many times. The chain employs TRBV7-2 and TRBJ1-4; D ambiguous. The V end lost 1 base, the J end lost 4 bases, and 4 bases lay between the germline ends. Germline CDR1 is SGHTA and CDR2 is FQGNSA. The CDR3 has 13 residues. CDR3 coding DNA: TGTGCCAGCAGCTTAGACGGTAATGAAAAACTGTTTTTT. Its protein product is CASSLDGNEKLFF.

The chain carries TRBV2 and TRBJ1-1, with no clear D. Trimming shortened V by 1 base and J by 5 bases, and 8 bases separated the two germline ends. The CDR3 loop spans 13 amino acids. Germline loops: CDR1 SNHLY, CDR2 FYNNEI. CDR3 in amino acids: CASSEDGWTEAFF. For the CDR3, the DNA is TGTGCCAGCAGTGAAGACGGGTGGACTGAAGCTTTCTTT.

This clonotype was observed at least ten times. The J gene is TRBJ2-5, the V gene TRBV6-5; weak D call: TRBD1 (6 bases). V was shortened by 4 bases and J by 5 bases, with 17 bases between the two germline ends. The CDR3 runs to 15 residues. Per the germline V gene, CDR1 is MNHEY and CDR2 is SVGAGI. The CDR3 sequence: CASSSAAGELETQYF. In nucleotides, the CDR3 is TGTGCCAGCAGTTCGGCGGCAGGGGAGTTGGAGACCCAGTACTTC.

This clonotype occurred a few times. The chain employs TRBV29-1 and TRBJ2-7; D is unclear. CDR1 is SQVTM and CDR2 is ANQGSEA in the germline V gene. The CDR3 runs to 14 residues. Trimming stripped 0 bases from V and 1 base from J, with 10 bases between. CDR3 coding DNA: TGCAGCGTTGAAGATGGTCGGCAGTCCTACGAGCAGTACTTC. It encodes CSVEDGRQSYEQYF.